This T cell receptor (beta chain) came from a study of cytomegalovirus exposure and HLA in healthy donors. Separate from the approximately 670-subject first cohort was the approximately 120-subject validation cohort, to which the donors belonged. This CDR3 has 14 residues. V lost 7 bases to trimming and J lost 14 bases; unmatched junction nucleotides: 12. CDR1 and CDR2 from the germline V gene are SGHNT and YYREEE (reference sequence). Measured with immunoSEQ multiplex PCR; TCRdb has only the in-frame clones, and not every one. The sample consists of 130,000 to 150,000 clones, 85% to 90% of them appearing once.

The rearrangement links TRBV5-4 to TRBJ2-1; 13 bases match TRBD2. The receptor's source is a woman aged 18-29 years in good health and CMV-seropositive. The sample comprised PBMCs. CDR3 nucleotide sequence: TGTGCCAGCCCGGGGACTAGCGGGGAACATCCCGAGTTCTTC. Protein sequence: CASPGTSGEHPEFF.